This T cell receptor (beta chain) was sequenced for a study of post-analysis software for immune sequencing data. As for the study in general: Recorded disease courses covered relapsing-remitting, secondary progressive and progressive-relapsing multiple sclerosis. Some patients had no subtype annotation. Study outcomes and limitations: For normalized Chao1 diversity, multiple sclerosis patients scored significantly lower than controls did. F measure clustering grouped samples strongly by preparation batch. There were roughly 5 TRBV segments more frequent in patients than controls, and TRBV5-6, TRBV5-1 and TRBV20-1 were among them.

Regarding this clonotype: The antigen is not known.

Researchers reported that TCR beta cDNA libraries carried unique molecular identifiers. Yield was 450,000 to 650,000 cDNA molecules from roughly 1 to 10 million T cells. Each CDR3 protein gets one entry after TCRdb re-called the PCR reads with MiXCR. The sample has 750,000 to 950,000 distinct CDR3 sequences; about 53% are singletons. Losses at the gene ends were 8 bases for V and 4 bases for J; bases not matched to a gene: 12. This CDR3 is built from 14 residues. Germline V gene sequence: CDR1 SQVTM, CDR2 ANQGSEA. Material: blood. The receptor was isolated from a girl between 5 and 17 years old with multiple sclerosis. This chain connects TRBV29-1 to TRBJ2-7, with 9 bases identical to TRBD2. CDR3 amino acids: CSRRLLAGFYEQYF. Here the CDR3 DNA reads TGCAGCCGCAGACTCCTAGCGGGATTTTACGAGCAGTACTTC.